This TCR beta chain originates from a study of shared clonotypes between healthy human individuals. Study overall: The plates for each donor numbered three CD4 naive, three CD4 memory, two CD8 naive and one CD8 memory. General study results and limits: The study found lower generation probabilities in non-shared clonotypes than in those shared by all four donors. Roughly 5% of naive CD4 clonotypes were common to a handful of donors.

A note on this clone: Its antigen is unknown.

Researchers divided each subset's genomic DNA evenly across several immunoSEQ plates. Repertoires were generated with immunoSEQ multiplex PCR, while TCRdb's copy carries only in-frame clones and drops some. The sample records 2 million to 2.5 million clones, 85% to 95% being singletons. Trimming shortened V by 7 bases and J by 0 bases, and 19 bases separated the two germline ends. CDR3 length: 17 amino acids. Germline lookup yields CDR1 LNHDA and CDR2 SQIVND (reference sequence). Sequenced sample: naive CD4+ T cells from PBMCs. Subset: CD45RA+ positively selected. This clonotype originated in a man aged 18 to 29 in good health. Some clones in this sample may be carry-over from other donors' samples. The rearrangement uses TRBV19 and TRBJ1-5; no definite D call. CDR3 sequence (DNA): TGTGCCAGTAAATCGCCCAGCGCGCGGTATAGCAATCAGCCCCAGCATTTT. This translates into CASKSPSARYSNQPQHF.